The next 18 T cell receptor beta chains were all read from a single sample in a study of control samples from healthy donors and cancer patients. Measured with immunoSEQ multiplex PCR; TCRdb has only the in-frame clones, and not every one. The profile shows tens of thousands of clones, approximately 84% of them singletons. Sequencing input: PBMCs. These receptors were obtained from a man aged 70-80 years with lung cancer.

This clone was found a few times. The CDR3: CASSIGRERNQPQHF. The CDR3 nucleotides are TGTGCCAGTAGTATTGGCAGGGAGCGCAATCAGCCCCAGCATTTT. The V and J genes are TRBV19 and TRBJ1-5; tentatively, D is TRBD1 (5 bases). The CDR3 is made up of 15 amino acids. Trimming left V 3 bases short and J 2 bases short, with 11 bases between. The germline gives CDR1 LNHDA, CDR2 SQIVND (reference sequence).

The chain links TRBV19 to TRBJ2-2; D not resolved. Between the trimmed V and J ends, which lost 3 bases and 4 bases, there was a span of 9 bases. CDR1 is LNHDA and CDR2 is SQIVND in the germline V gene (reference sequence). The CDR3 loop spans 14 amino acids. Here the CDR3 DNA reads TGTGCCAGTAGTATCGGGTTGGTCACCGGGGAGCTGTTTTTT. Translation: CASSIGLVTGELFF.

The gene calls are TRBV27 and TRBJ2-5; 15 bases are a match to TRBD2. V shed 2 bases and J 5 bases; nucleotides not matched to a gene: 9. The CDR3 has 18 amino acids. Germline values: CDR1 MNHEY, CDR2 SMNVEV (reference sequence). The CDR3 DNA reads as TGTGCCAGCAGTTTAAGGACTAGCGGGGGGGCCGCCGGGGAGACCCAGTACTTC. It specifies CASSLRTSGGAAGETQYF.

The chain has TRBV10-3 and TRBJ1-5; 12 bases agree with TRBD1. There are 14 residues in the CDR3. The V and J ends lost 6 bases and 11 bases, in that order; junction bases with no gene match: 8. Germline CDR1 reads ENHRY; CDR2 reads SYGVKD. The CDR3 bases are TGTGCCATCAGGGAGGGGACAGGGGGCGCGGCCCAGCATTTT. It specifies CAIREGTGGAAQHF.

This clone has just a few counts. The chain combines TRBV7-6 with TRBJ2-7, with a weak D call TRBD2 (5 bases). Trimming removed 4 bases at V and 7 bases at J, with 26 bases between. Germline loops: CDR1 SGHVS, CDR2 FNYEAQ. This CDR3 is 17 amino acids long. In nucleotides, the CDR3 is TGTGCCAGCAGCTGGAAAGTCGTTAGACCCCGGGGTTGGGAGCAGTACTTC. Encoded protein: CASSWKVVRPRGWEQYF.

The chain is built from TRBV7-9 and TRBJ2-1; 11 positions agree with TRBD2. Trimming at V came to 4 bases and at J to 0 bases, leaving 11 bases not matched to a gene. The CDR3 length is 19 residues. In germline, CDR1 is SEHNR, CDR2 FQNEAQ (reference sequence). CDR3 DNA sequence: TGTGCCAGCAGCTCCCCAACTAGCGGGGGCCTGAGCTCCTACAATGAGCAGTTCTTC. It is translated as CASSSPTSGGLSSYNEQFF.

The V and J genes are TRBV5-1 and TRBJ2-7; D is uncertain. CDR3 size: 15 residues. V lost 0 bases to trimming and J lost 4 bases, with 14 bases between them. Germline V gene data show CDR1 as SGHRS and CDR2 as YFSETQ. CDR3 protein: CASSLVGSLSYEQYF. CDR3 in DNA: TGCGCCAGCAGCTTGGTGGGAAGCCTCTCTTACGAGCAGTACTTC.

This clone appeared a single time. The V gene is TRBV28, the J gene TRBJ2-5; 8 positions agree with TRBD1. The germline CDR1 and CDR2 sequences are MDHEN and SYDVKM. The CDR3 runs to 13 residues. V trimming: 4 bases; J trimming: 2 bases; junction bases outside the gene matches: 0. CDR3 amino acids: CASSWDRQETQYF. In nucleotides, the CDR3 is TGTGCCAGCAGTTGGGACAGGCAAGAGACCCAGTACTTC. Combining the CDR3 with reference TRBV28 and TRBJ2-5 gives the whole variable domain DVKVTQSSRYLVKRTGEKVFLECVQDMDHENMFWYRQDPGLGLRLIYFSYDVKMKEKGDIPEGYSVSREKKERFSLILESASTNQTSMYLCASSWDRQETQYFGPGTRLLVL.

The V gene is TRBV15, the J gene TRBJ1-6, with D unresolved. CDR3 size: 13 residues. V lost 1 base and J lost 7, with 5 bases in between. CDR1 is LNHNV and CDR2 is YYDKDF in the germline V gene (reference sequence). The CDR3 here is CATSRGRNSPLHF. The CDR3 DNA follows: TGTGCCACCAGCAGAGGCCGAAATTCACCCCTCCACTTT.

This clone occurred a few times. The gene calls are TRBV19 and TRBJ1-5; D not certain. The ends were cut back, 6 bases at V and 5 bases at J, with 5 bases in the middle. Germline lookup yields CDR1 LNHDA and CDR2 SQIVND (reference sequence). The CDR3 length is 11 residues. The CDR3 nucleotides are TGTGCCAGTAGGGGAGATCAGCCCCAGCATTTT. Translating it yields CASRGDQPQHF.

The chain has TRBV19 and TRBJ1-4; 9 bases are shared with TRBD1. The CDR3 is 15 residues long. J lost 8 bases, V lost 6 bases, and 10 bases had no gene match. Looked up from germline, CDR1 is LNHDA and CDR2 is SQIVND (reference sequence). As DNA, the CDR3 is TGTGCCAGTAGAGCCCGGGGACAGGGAGGCGAAAAACTGTTTTTT. It translates to CASRARGQGGEKLFF.

J is TRBJ1-3 and V is TRBV21-1; the table's D call TRBD1 went unverified against the DNA. TRBV21-1 is recorded as a pseudogene. This CDR3 has 16 amino acids. CDR3 sequence: CASSKAADRNGNTIYF. CDR3 coding DNA: TGTGCCAGCAGCAAAGCGGCAGACAGGAACGGAAACACCATATATTTT.

The chain links TRBV5-1 to TRBJ2-5; either TRBD1 or TRBD2 may fit D (5 bases each). The germline V and J ends were trimmed by 7 bases and 2 bases, with 9 bases remaining between them. The CDR3 extends over 12 amino acids. The germline gives CDR1 SGHRS, CDR2 YFSETQ. The CDR3 DNA reads TGCGCCAGCTTCGAGGGGCAAGAGACCCAGTACTTC. The encoded protein is CASFEGQETQYF. The variable domain in full, completed from reference TRBV5-1 and TRBJ2-5, reads KAGVTQTPRYLIKTRGQQVTLSCSPISGHRSVSWYQQTPGQGLQFLFEYFSETQRNKGNFPGRFSGRQFSNSRSEMNVSTLELGDSALYLCASFEGQETQYFGPGTRLLVL.

This chain links TRBV7-2 with TRBJ2-6, with D unclear. The CDR3 spans 14 residues. Germline lookup yields CDR1 SGHTA and CDR2 FQGNSA. Deletions cut 3 bases from V and 4 bases from J, with 7 bases between. As DNA, the CDR3 is TGTGCCAGCAGCTTGCCCGGAGGGGCCAACGTCCTGACTTTC. Translated, it gives CASSLPGGANVLTF.

The chain employs TRBV7-9 and TRBJ2-7; D not resolved. There are 12 residues in the CDR3. Germline CDR1 SEHNR, CDR2 FQNEAQ (reference sequence). Trimming removed 2 bases from V and 6 bases from J, with 8 bases in between. The CDR3 DNA sequence: TGTGCCAGCAGCTTACGTTCCGTCGAGCAGTACTTC. Amino acids: CASSLRSVEQYF.

This sequence joins TRBV18 and TRBJ1-1; 9 bases align to TRBD1. The CDR3 totals 17 residues. V gave up 3 bases and J gave up 1 base; unmatched junction bases: 9. From germline, CDR1 is KGHSH and CDR2 LQKENI. The CDR3 sequence: CASSPPRTGARNTEAFF. The DNA of the CDR3 is TGTGCCAGCTCACCCCCCCGGACAGGGGCGAGGAACACTGAAGCTTTCTTT. Full variable domain (missing parts from reference TRBV18 and TRBJ1-1): NAGVMQNPRHLVRRRGQEARLRCSPMKGHSHVYWYRQLPEEGLKFMVYLQKENIIDESGMPKERFSAEFPKEGPSILRIQQVVRGDSAAYFCASSPPRTGARNTEAFFGQGTRLTVV.

This clone is a singleton in its sample. This chain connects TRBV5-6 to TRBJ1-5, with D possibly TRBD1 on 5 matching bases. In germline, CDR1 is SGHDT, CDR2 YYEEEE. Trimming cost V 4 bases and J 3 bases, with 14 bases left between them. This CDR3 has 15 amino acids. CDR3 sequence: CASSRDGLYNQPQHF. CDR3 nucleotides: TGTGCCAGCAGCAGGGACGGGCTATACAATCAGCCCCAGCATTTT.

The gene calls are TRBV20-1 and TRBJ1-4; maybe TRBD1 (6 bases). The CDR3 is 11 amino acids. CDR1 and CDR2 (germline): DFQATT, SNEGSKA (reference sequence). The CDR3 sequence is CCGGTNEKLFF. CDR3 DNA sequence: TGCTGCGGGGGCACTAATGAAAAACTGTTTTTT.